Described below is a single T cell receptor (beta chain) sequence and its context. This sample was included in a study of blood T cell repertoires in COVID-19. Germline values: CDR1 GTSNPN, CDR2 SVGIG (reference sequence). Germline trimming cut 2 bases from V and 6 bases from J; bases unmatched to any gene: 4. This CDR3 has 12 residues. In the original workflow: Estimation of nucleated cell counts relied on the amplification of reference gene primers. Only in-frame clones appear in the TCRdb table, and some are missing; sequencing was by immunoSEQ multiplex PCR. The D gene and trimming were derived from the DNA, and the V and J assignments and clone size from that table. Here the sample spans some 130,000 clones, approximately 90% being singletons. The Seattle site enrolled patients during active infection and followed them longitudinally.

The sequenced material came from peripheral blood. This sequence joins TRBV30 and TRBJ2-7, with TRBD1 identical over 7 bases. The clonotype comes from a man aged 55 to 70 with COVID-19, enrolled during active disease. The CDR3 bases are TGTGCCTGGAGTCGACAGGGTGGCGAGCAGTACTTC. Protein: CAWSRQGGEQYF.